The sequence of this T cell receptor (beta chain) was determined in a study of cytomegalovirus exposure and HLA in healthy donors. Study-wide results and limits: When analyzed later, a missense DCLRE1C variant was found to be linked to TCR beta V- and J-gene trimming.

Remarks on this clone: Its specificity is unknown.

With V trimmed by 5 bases and J by 4 bases, 4 bases remained unmatched. There are 16 residues in the CDR3. The germline gives CDR1 SEHNR, CDR2 FQNEAQ (reference sequence). Amplification used 60 Vbeta primers and 13 Jbeta primers. Some clones are missing from TCRdb's copy, which holds only in-frame ones; the method was immunoSEQ multiplex PCR. Here the sample table reports some 120,000 clones. The sequence derives from a man between 40 and 49 years old in good health and CMV-seronegative. The specimen was PBMCs. The chain couples TRBV7-9 to TRBJ2-5; TRBD2 agrees at 16 bases. Here the CDR3 reads CASSMGLAGGRETQYF. The CDR3 region has the DNA TGTGCCAGCAGCATGGGACTAGCGGGAGGGAGAGAGACCCAGTACTTC. The full variable domain, completed using reference TRBV7-9 and TRBJ2-5, is DTGVSQNPRHKITKRGQNVTFRCDPISEHNRLYWYRQTLGQGPEFLTYFQNEAQLEKSRLLSDRFSAERPKGSFSTLEIQRTEQGDSAMYLCASSMGLAGGRETQYFGPGTRLLVL.